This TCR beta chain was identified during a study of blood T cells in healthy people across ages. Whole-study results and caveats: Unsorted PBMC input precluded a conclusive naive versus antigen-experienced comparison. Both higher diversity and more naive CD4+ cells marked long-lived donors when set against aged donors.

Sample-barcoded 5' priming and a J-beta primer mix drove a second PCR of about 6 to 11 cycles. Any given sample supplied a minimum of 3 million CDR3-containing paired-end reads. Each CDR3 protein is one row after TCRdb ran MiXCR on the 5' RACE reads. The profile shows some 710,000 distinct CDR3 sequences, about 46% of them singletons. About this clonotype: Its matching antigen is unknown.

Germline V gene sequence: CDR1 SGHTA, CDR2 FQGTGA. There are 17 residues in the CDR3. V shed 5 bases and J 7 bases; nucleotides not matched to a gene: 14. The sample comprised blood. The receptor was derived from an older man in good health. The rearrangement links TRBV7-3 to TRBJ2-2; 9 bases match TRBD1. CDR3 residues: CASSQNIQGARVGELFF. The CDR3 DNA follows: TGTGCCAGCAGCCAGAATATACAGGGGGCAAGAGTCGGGGAGCTGTTTTTT.